This T cell receptor beta chain emerged from a study of T cell repertoires in cytomegalovirus infection. Overall study context: Evidence of both CMV infection and a matching HLA type came from public TCR beta signatures.

The CDR3 has 17 residues. The germline V gene encodes CDR1 MNHGY and CDR2 SAAAGT. V shed 6 bases, J shed 1 base, and the junction held 9 bases outside the gene matches. Study results and limitations: The study identified carriers of CMV plus the relevant HLA from cumulative public TCR beta family frequency.

This clonotype was detected only a few times. What it binds is not known. MiXCR, run by TCRdb on the reads, gives a single entry per CDR3 protein. This table has roughly 720,000 distinct CDR3 sequences, 35% appearing once. The clonotype comes from a human donor in good health (CMV status not recorded). Some clones in this sample may be carry-over from other donors' samples. Input material: PBMCs. V and J are TRBV6-8 and TRBJ2-2; 9 bases are shared with TRBD1. This chain's CDR3 is CASSRFTGGENTGELFF. CDR3 in DNA: TGTGCCAGCAGCAGATTTACAGGGGGCGAGAACACCGGGGAGCTGTTTTTT.